This entry concerns a single T cell receptor (beta chain). This clonotype showed up many times. What antigen it recognizes has not been identified. No base quality information exists; no much larger clone differs at one position. Inclusive of the bounding cysteine and phenylalanine, the CDR3 is 15 residues long. The only DNA kept is the CDR3, 45 bases in frame from the first base. V is clipped by 4 bases and J by 0 bases, and the sequence between their germline boundaries is 11 bases long. The germline V gene encodes CDR1 MDHEN and CDR2 SYDVKM. The library relied on PCR. The reads were generated on an Illumina HiSeq 4000. Bulk TCR libraries were generated as previously described, with the TCR primers listed in Table S5 used. The Qiagen AllPrep DNA/RNA kit was used to purify total RNA. Reads from multiple sequencing runs of the same library were pooled before analysis. On the study's bioinformatics: Reads were retained only if their TCR constant sequence matched exactly, and those retained reads were trimmed to 150 nt and grouped according to their 12-nt molecular barcodes. Reads in each barcode group were sub-clustered using a 15% Levenshtein threshold, and a quality-weighted consensus sequence was built for each RNA molecule. Non-functional sequences were excluded, and lower-count sequences lying one edit away from another sequence were also excluded. Barcode sub-clusters with fewer than 20% of the maximum read count were removed, based on fitting two negative binomial distributions. The public reads were reanalyzed by TCRdb: fastp trimming at Q25, MiXCR alignment, in-frame beta chains only. Each CDR3 protein appears once, grouped with its most common genes and DNA. The V and J calls come from TCRdb's annotation, not from the publication. The table for this sample lists about 640,000 distinct CDR3 sequences; just under 20% of them were counted only once. Under 0.95% of the sample rests with the top ten.

The sample comes from a study of molecular identifiers for immune sequencing clone quantification (dated by TCRdb to 2016 to 2018). As for the study more broadly: For a replicate experiment, RNA from approximately 20,000 or 100,000 naive CD8 T cells was divided into five aliquots, of which four were sequenced. This methods study benchmarked molecular-identifier clustering-based TCR repertoire sequencing (MIDCIRS) and TCR RNA copy counting, using CD8 T cells to do so.

The investigation overall reported the following: Spiked-in Jurkat TCR RNA equal to a single cell's worth was reported to be detectable even within 1,100,000 naive CD8 T cells. The naive libraries included spiked-in Jurkat TCR RNA (about nine copies' worth), and this Jurkat TCR RNA is not part of the donor repertoire. In CMV-specific effector cells, clones with more than 20 RNA copies contained over 97% of molecules, whereas in naive cells such clones contained under 1% of molecules. When barcode sub-clustering was not used, chimeric consensus sequences inflated TCR diversity, with chimeras reaching as high as 47%. Identical TCR molecules sharing a barcode could cause highly expanded clone sizes to be underestimated. Modeling indicated around 3 TCR RNA copies recovered per cell, compared with around 9.8 by digital PCR, which implies a capture efficiency of around 30%.

Libraries of naive CD8 T cells were generated from about 21,000 to 970,000 sorted cells, with 10%, 30% or 50% of the purified RNA used. Naive CD8 T cells, defined as CD8+CD4-CCR7+CD45RA+, were FACS-sorted into RLT Plus buffer on a BD FACSAria II. To test detection sensitivity, Jurkat RNA equivalent to more than 9 TCR copies was spiked into samples of roughly 18,000-1,100,000 naive CD8 T cells. CD8 T cells were enriched using RosetteSep CD8+ T Cell Enrichment Cocktail and Ficoll-Paque, and the enriched cells then underwent ACK red cell lysis. This receptor was identified in a human donor in good health. Some libraries in this study had Jurkat cell RNA spiked in. Sequences were obtained from naive CD8+ T cells from blood, with Jurkat cell RNA spiked in. What the cell subset or site label conveys for this sample: FACS-sorted CD8+CD4-CCR7+CD45RA+ naive T cells. The chain uses TRBV28 and TRBJ2-3; the best D guess is TRBD2, with 6 bases matching. The sequenced DNA is TGTGCCAGCAGTTCGCCCGGGACTAGCACAGATACGCAGTATTTT. This sequence encodes CASSSPGTSTDTQYF.